What follows is one T cell receptor beta chain and its context. Its specific antigen is unknown. Nothing much larger sits one base from this clone, and base qualities are not available. This sample was taken from a study of blood T cell repertoires in COVID-19 (dated by TCRdb to the early 2020s). With regard to the full study: Samples covering the acute and convalescent phases of COVID-19 were provided by collaborators in the United States, Italy and Spain. The prospective study material was composed of cDNA or gDNA derived from T cells, B-cell-depleted T cells, or PBMCs. Subjects who had been exposed to COVID-19, were actively infected with it, or had recovered from it provided the deeply sampled blood TCRbeta repertoires that made up the dataset. The repertoires were made available in a free public database intended to serve as a resource for research on the immune response to SARS-CoV-2. The samples were drawn from the first 160 participants of the ongoing ImmuneRACE study and from 1,254 subjects provided by 6 global collaborators. Sample metadata almost always included a de-identified subject ID, COVID-19 status, age in years and sex. HLA class I and class II types, where available, came from metadata supplied by the sample provider rather than from assay-based typing. General conclusions and limits of the study: How much clinical and demographic metadata was included differed by source and by participant, and the metadata was provided uncurated.

The CDR3 starts with the cysteine, ends with the phenylalanine, and has 14 residues. Only the CDR3 DNA is retained, 42 bases long and in frame from the first base. The germline V gene (reference sequence) yields GTSNPN for CDR1 and SVGIG for CDR2. From V the trimming removes 3 bases and from J it removes 7 bases, while the gene matches leave 7 bases of the junction unaccounted for. One collaborating source in Seattle enrolled patients during active infection and followed them longitudinally through the course of disease. Collaborating institutions collected whole blood in K2EDTA tubes following their own protocols. For TCRbeta analysis, collaborators shipped samples in one of three forms: frozen whole blood, isolated PBMCs, or DNA extracted from either of those sample types. TCRbeta CDR3 regions were amplified from genomic DNA using the immunoSEQ Assay, a bias-controlled multiplex PCR. Per the authors' processing: Within the assay, amplification of reference gene primers was used to estimate how many nucleated cells each sample contained. To quantify the absolute abundance of each unique TCRbeta CDR3 rearrangement, sequence reads were collapsed and filtered. For each sample, productive Simpson clonality was calculated as the square root of Simpson's diversity index across productive rearrangements. In TCRdb, the immuneACCESS table is reduced to in-frame sequences with V and J assigned. These tables do not hold every clone; where another copy was compared, an unresolved V gene accounts for under half, and the others remain unexplained. The V and J calls and the clone size are those of that table, but D and trimming were determined from the DNA. This sample gives 55,000 to 70,000 clones in total; roughly 91% of them show up just once. The top ten constitute 6.5% to 8% of the sample.

The material sequenced was peripheral blood. The receptor was derived from a man between 35 and 55 years old with COVID-19, enrolled during active disease. The V gene is TRBV30 and the J gene is TRBJ1-4; TRBD1 lines up with 8 middle nucleotides. CDR3 region: CAWRQPGGGEKLFF. Read as DNA, the sequence is TGTGCCTGGAGGCAACCAGGGGGCGGTGAAAAACTGTTTTTT.